The subject of this entry is one TCR beta chain. Antigen: not known. These data are taken from a study of cytomegalovirus exposure and HLA in healthy donors. Findings and limits, study-wide: Subsequent analysis revealed that first-cohort TCR clusters tended to co-occur in the 110 or so validation repertoires. According to reports, the classifier identified cytomegalovirus status with high specificity and sensitivity. In vitro data verified three CMV-associated chains as specific for CMV antigens. Whilst most TCR sequences proved rare, a subset of public TCRs occurred across many donors.

Sequencing used immunoSEQ multiplex PCR; TCRdb keeps in-frame clones, though not all of them. The sample lists 130,000 to 150,000 clones, about four fifths occurring once. Germline CDR1 reads PRHDT; CDR2 reads FYEKMQ (reference sequence). The CDR3 sequence is 13 residues long. V lost 5 bases and J 5 bases, leaving 13 bases between the germline ends. The sample taken for sequencing was PBMCs. The sequence derives from a woman aged 25 to 45 in good health and CMV-seronegative. The gene calls are TRBV13 and TRBJ2-7; D may be TRBD2 (6 bases). The CDR3 loop is CASSAWRDHEQYF. CDR3 in DNA: TGTGCCAGCAGCGCCTGGAGGGACCACGAGCAGTACTTC.